Listed below are T cell receptor beta chains from one sample, sequenced in a study of OX40 agonist ivuxolimab in advanced cancers. Method: immunoSEQ multiplex PCR; TCRdb's copy keeps in-frame clones and lacks some. The profile shows over 95,000 clones, about 91% of them singletons. Source: CD4+ or CD8+ T cells sorted from blood, taken in a trial of the OX40 agonist ivuxolimab. All receptors derive from an adult with an advanced solid tumor such as melanoma, head and neck, liver or kidney cancer. CDR3s include the opening cysteine and the closing phenylalanine or tryptophan. The D gene is left open where the match is weak. Where a row states a size, it is once, few, many or the class of an expanded clone; other rows omit it.

>TRBV6-1|TRBJ2-7|TRBD1|.
CASRDRGHSSEQYF
TGTGCCAGCAGGGACAGGGGGCACTCGTCCGAGCAGTACTTC
>TRBV7-9|TRBJ1-3|.|.
CASSLTRTGTSGNTIYF
TGTGCCAGCAGCTTGACGAGAACAGGGACTTCTGGAAACACCATATATTTT
>TRBV30|TRBJ1-5|TRBD1|.
CAWSVNRGEPQHF
TGTGCCTGGAGTGTTAACAGGGGGGAGCCCCAGCATTTT
>TRBV5-6|TRBJ2-7|.|.
CASSRRGSSYEQYF
TGTGCCAGCAGCCGCCGGGGTTCCTCCTACGAGCAGTACTTC
>TRBV5-1|TRBJ2-2|.|.
CASRREIAAGELFF
TGCGCCAGCAGGCGAGAAATAGCGGCCGGGGAGCTGTTTTTT
>TRBV4-3|TRBJ1-5|.|.
CASSQDRGSNQPQHF
TGCGCCAGCAGCCAGGACCGAGGCAGCAATCAGCCCCAGCATTTT
>TRBV5-1|TRBJ1-2|TRBD1|once
CASSSSGQGGNYGYTF
TGCGCCAGCAGCAGCTCCGGACAGGGGGGGAACTATGGCTACACCTTC
>TRBV5-4|TRBJ2-3|.|.
CASSLAGASTDTQYF
TGTGCCAGCAGCTTGGCCGGCGCGAGCACAGATACGCAGTATTTT
>TRBV18|TRBJ2-2|.|.
CASSPDATGELFF
TGTGCCAGCTCACCAGACGCCACCGGGGAGCTGTTTTTT
>TRBV7-2|TRBJ2-1|TRBD2|.
CASSLVSSGNNEQFF
TGTGCCAGCAGCTTAGTAAGTAGCGGGAACAATGAGCAGTTCTTC
>TRBV2|TRBJ2-7|TRBD2|.
CASTYTAGGRADEQYF
TGTGCCAGCACTTATACGGCGGGAGGGAGGGCCGACGAGCAGTACTTC
>TRBV7-2|TRBJ2-3|TRBD2|.
CASSLGAAGGPRDTQYF
TGTGCCAGCAGCTTAGGGGCGGCGGGAGGGCCCAGAGATACGCAGTATTTT
>TRBV19|TRBJ1-5|TRBD1|.
CASSPGTGFQPQHF
TGTGCCAGTAGTCCCGGGACAGGGTTCCAGCCCCAGCATTTT
>TRBV6-5|TRBJ2-5|TRBD1|.
CASSMGQGGWETQYF
TGTGCCAGCAGTATGGGACAGGGAGGGTGGGAGACCCAGTACTTC
>TRBV7-3|TRBJ1-5|.|.
CASSPGANQPQHF
TGTGCCAGCAGCCCGGGAGCTAATCAGCCCCAGCATTTT
>TRBV4-3|TRBJ2-1|.|few
CASSPGHTPNNEQFF
TGCGCCAGCAGCCCAGGACACACACCAAACAATGAGCAGTTCTTC
>TRBV7-2|TRBJ2-7|.|.
CASSLKGSSYEQYF
TGTGCCAGCAGCTTGAAAGGGAGCTCCTACGAGCAGTACTTC
>TRBV7-2|TRBJ1-2|TRBD1|.
CASSSTDRGGYTF
TGTGCCAGCAGCTCAACCGACAGGGGCGGCTACACCTTC
>TRBV5-6|TRBJ1-2|TRBD1|once
CATHTTGEGGYTF
TGTGCCACCCACACTACAGGGGAGGGAGGCTACACCTTC
>TRBV7-2|TRBJ2-7|.|.
CASAATGGPYEQYF
TGTGCCAGCGCGGCTACTGGCGGGCCCTACGAGCAGTACTTC
>TRBV15|TRBJ2-1|.|.
CATSRAYNEQFF
TGTGCCACCAGCAGAGCTTACAATGAGCAGTTCTTC
>TRBV7-9|TRBJ2-3|.|.
CASSPPGLSATDTQYF
TGTGCCAGCAGCCCTCCGGGACTCTCGGCCACAGATACGCAGTATTTT
>TRBV5-1|TRBJ2-3|TRBD2|.
CASSLVPSGRPDTQYF
TGCGCCAGCAGCTTGGTTCCTAGCGGGAGGCCAGATACGCAGTATTTT
>TRBV7-2|TRBJ2-5|.|.
CASSPGPTLETQYF
TGTGCCAGCAGCCCGGGACCGACTTTAGAGACCCAGTACTTC
>TRBV28|TRBJ2-5|TRBD1|.
CASSSTGGLVRTQYF
TGTGCCAGCAGCTCGACAGGGGGCTTAGTAAGGACCCAGTACTTC
>TRBV11-2|TRBJ2-2|TRBD2|.
CASSYRLAGGPGGELFF
TGTGCCAGCAGCTATCGACTAGCGGGAGGGCCGGGCGGGGAGCTGTTTTTT
>TRBV5-5|TRBJ1-3|.|once
CASSSSAGRLSGNTIYF
TGTGCCAGCAGCTCGAGCGCGGGACGGCTCTCTGGAAACACCATATATTTT
>TRBV4-3|TRBJ2-5|TRBD1|once
CASSLSGQGQETQYF
TGCGCCAGTTCCCTCTCGGGACAGGGGCAAGAGACCCAGTACTTC
>TRBV28|TRBJ2-6|TRBD2|.
CASSKGGSGANVLTF
TGTGCCAGTAGTAAGGGAGGGTCCGGGGCCAACGTCCTGACTTTC
>TRBV28|TRBJ2-1|TRBD2|.
CASYSHRGGRNEQFF
TGTGCCAGCTATTCCCATCGGGGCGGGAGAAATGAGCAGTTCTTC
>TRBV5-6|TRBJ2-2|TRBD2|once
CASSSTGLAGDPGELFF
TGTGCCAGCAGCTCAACGGGGCTAGCGGGAGATCCCGGGGAGCTGTTTTTT
>TRBV6-5|TRBJ1-2|TRBD1|.
CASSRQGWNNYGYTF
TGTGCCAGCAGCCGACAGGGGTGGAATAACTATGGCTACACCTTC
>TRBV19|TRBJ2-3|.|.
CASSIGVTDTQYF
TGTGCCAGTAGTATAGGGGTCACAGATACGCAGTATTTT
>TRBV7-3|TRBJ1-1|.|.
CASSLRRNMNTEAFF
TGTGCCAGCAGCCTCCGCCGAAACATGAACACTGAAGCTTTCTTT
>TRBV2|TRBJ2-1|.|.
CASKQDSYNEQFF
TGTGCCAGCAAGCAGGACTCCTACAATGAGCAGTTCTTC
>TRBV10-3|TRBJ2-7|.|.
CAISESGGNTYEQYF
TGTGCCATCAGTGAGTCGGGCGGGAACACCTACGAGCAGTACTTC
>TRBV1|TRBJ2-5|.|.
CTSSHGLAGVETQYF
TGCACCAGCAGCCATGGACTAGCGGGAGTTGAGACCCAGTACTTC
>TRBV5-1|TRBJ2-1|.|.
CASSFGLVIGFNEQFF
TGCGCCAGCAGCTTTGGGCTGGTGATCGGGTTCAATGAGCAGTTCTTC
>TRBV13|TRBJ2-5|TRBD2|.
CASSRGLAGQETQYF
TGTGCCAGCAGCCGGGGACTAGCGGGACAAGAGACCCAGTACTTC
>TRBV10-3|TRBJ2-7|TRBD1|.
CAITRTGEVGEQYF
TGTGCCATCACCCGGACAGGGGAGGTCGGCGAGCAGTACTTC
>TRBV9|TRBJ2-7|.|.
CASSVGGRALSYEQYF
TGTGCCAGCAGCGTCGGGGGGCGTGCCCTCTCCTACGAGCAGTACTTC
>TRBV30|TRBJ1-5|TRBD1|few
CAWSGTGNSNQPQHF
TGTGCCTGGAGTGGGACAGGTAATAGCAATCAGCCCCAGCATTTT
>TRBV5-3|TRBJ2-7|.|.
CAGTTRRADEQYF
TGTGCCGGTACGACCAGAAGGGCCGACGAGCAGTACTTC
>TRBV7-7|TRBJ2-5|.|.
CASSPAGNQETQYF
TGTGCCAGCAGCCCGGCGGGAAACCAAGAGACCCAGTACTTC
>TRBV7-2|TRBJ2-1|TRBD2|.
CASSLALAGAGTYNEQFF
TGTGCCAGCAGCTTAGCATTAGCGGGAGCTGGCACCTACAATGAGCAGTTCTTC